This T cell receptor beta chain was sequenced in a study of cytomegalovirus exposure and HLA in healthy donors. 13 Jbeta primers and 60 Vbeta primers were used for the PCR. Sequenced by immunoSEQ multiplex PCR; TCRdb stores in-frame clones only, minus some. Among about 140,000 clones listed, around 65% were seen once. The length of the CDR3 is 15 residues. V lost 6 bases to trimming and J lost 4 bases; unmatched junction nucleotides: 7. The germline gives CDR1 MDHEN, CDR2 SYDVKM. This chain uses TRBV28 with TRBJ2-3; TRBD1 agrees at 10 bases. Material for sequencing was PBMCs. The sequence was collected from a woman aged 55 to 70 in good health and CMV-seronegative. The CDR3 sequence: CASRPADRGADTQYF. Here the CDR3 DNA reads TGTGCCAGCAGGCCTGCGGACAGGGGGGCAGATACGCAGTATTTT.